Following are 4 T cell receptor beta chains from one sample sequenced in a study of tumor-infiltrating lymphocytes in primary liver carcinoma. A primer matching the constant region was used to make TCR beta cDNA from about 500 ng of total RNA. Slightly modified ARM-PCR with three nested multiplex PCR rounds yielded TCR beta libraries. Running roughly 10 cycles apiece, the first two PCR rounds relied on TRBV1-TRBV30 forward primers together with a C-beta reverse primer. TCRdb analysed the multiplex PCR reads with MiXCR anew, one entry per CDR3 protein. The table has about 330,000 distinct CDR3 sequences, 65% seen once. Germline DNA was extracted alongside blood RNA, which was obtained from unsorted whole blood. Sequenced material: peripheral blood. These TCRs come from a man aged 35-49 years with primary liver carcinoma and hepatitis B virus infection.

This clonotype was seen once. One end of the junction is discordant with germline, which a read error may explain. V is TRBV20-1 and J is TRBJ2-5; D gene uncertain. Germline CDR1 DFQATT, CDR2 SNEGSKA (reference sequence). This CDR3 has 12 residues. The CDR3 protein is CSARGVQETQYF. The CDR3 coding sequence is TGCAGTGCTAGAGGAGTCCAAGAGACTCAGTACTTC.

A word on this clonotype: One end of the junction fails to match germline, which may point to a read error. This rearrangement joins TRBV11-2 to TRBJ1-1; D gene ambiguous. This CDR3 has 13 residues. Germline V CDR1 and CDR2: SGHAT, FQNNGV. The chain's CDR3 is CASSLRRNTETFF. The CDR3, as DNA: TGTGCCAGCAGCCTCAGACGGAACACTGAAACTTTCTTT.

As regards this clonotype: At one end the junction does not follow the germline gene, possibly because of a read error. The gene calls are TRBV6-5 and TRBJ1-4; tentatively, D is TRBD1 (6 bases). Germline lookup yields CDR1 MNHEY and CDR2 SVGAGI. The CDR3 contains 15 residues. The CDR3 reads CASGYTVGTSEKLFF. The CDR3, as DNA: TGTGCCAGCGGTTACACCGTCGGGACATCCGAAAAACTGTTTTTT.

Details on this clonotype: The germline gene is not matched at one end of the junction; a read error may be the cause. The genes are TRBV11-2 and TRBJ2-7; D remains unclear. The germline V gene has CDR1 SGHAT and CDR2 FQNNGV. CDR3 length: 14 amino acids. CDR3 in DNA: TGTGCCAGCAGCTTAGTACCCACAGTGTTGGAGCGGTACTTC. Translating it yields CASSLVPTVLERYF.